A selection of T cell receptor beta chains follows, all from one sample in a study of molecular identifiers for immune sequencing clone quantification. Each CDR3 protein gets one entry after TCRdb re-called the PCR reads with MiXCR. The data show about 640,000 distinct CDR3 sequences, 20% seen once. Specimen: naive CD8+ T cells from blood, with Jurkat cell RNA spiked in. The receptors come from a human donor in good health. Some libraries in this study had Jurkat cell RNA spiked in. Both conserved end residues are part of each CDR3. The D gene is left open where the match is weak. Clone size is shown for a subset of rows, as once, few, many or a class of expanded clone.

clone_size j_call d_call v_call cdr3_aa cdr3_nt
- TRBJ2-7 - TRBV4-3 CASSQISGNYEQYF TGCGCCAGCAGCCAAATTTCAGGGAACTACGAGCAGTACTTC
many TRBJ1-4 - TRBV2 CASQNTPNEKLFF TGTGCCAGCCAGAATACCCCCAATGAAAAACTGTTTTTT
many TRBJ2-3 - TRBV10-3 CAISDFQSDTQYF TGTGCCATCAGTGATTTCCAGTCAGATACGCAGTATTTT
few TRBJ1-1 - TRBV6-2/TRBV6-3 CASSPGHFEAFF TGTGCCAGCAGTCCCGGGCACTTTGAAGCTTTCTTT
many TRBJ2-3 - TRBV11-3 CASSSGLITDTQYF TGTGCCAGCAGCAGTGGGCTGATCACAGATACGCAGTATTTT
many TRBJ1-2 - TRBV27 CASSFEGTYGYTF TGTGCCAGCAGTTTTGAGGGGACCTATGGCTACACCTTC
- TRBJ2-7 - TRBV5-6 CASGSGTGYDEQYF TGTGCCAGCGGCAGCGGGACAGGTTATGACGAGCAGTACTTC
many TRBJ1-1 - TRBV9 CASNTEENTEAFF TGTGCCAGCAATACAGAAGAGAACACTGAAGCTTTCTTT
many TRBJ2-3 - TRBV6-5 CASSRYGPTDTQYF TGTGCCAGCAGCCGATACGGACCCACAGATACGCAGTATTTT
many TRBJ2-7 - TRBV7-9 CASSPNGHEQYF TGTGCCAGCAGCCCCAACGGTCACGAGCAGTACTTC
- TRBJ2-3 - TRBV2 CASSGWGRGYTDTQYF TGTGCCAGCAGTGGTTGGGGGCGGGGTTACACAGATACGCAGTATTTT
many TRBJ1-1 - TRBV6-2/TRBV6-3 CASRASMANTEAFF TGTGCCAGCAGAGCTTCGATGGCGAACACTGAAGCTTTCTTT
many TRBJ2-5 - TRBV7-9 CASSLTTVGGAQYF TGTGCCAGCAGCTTGACGACGGTTGGAGGTGCCCAGTACTTC
many TRBJ2-5 - TRBV28 CASSLGWQSGETQYF TGTGCCAGCAGTTTAGGGTGGCAAAGCGGTGAGACCCAGTACTTC
few TRBJ1-5 - TRBV28 CASSGVGSNQPQHF TGTGCCAGCAGCGGAGTTGGTAGCAATCAGCCCCAGCATTTT
many TRBJ1-2 - TRBV29-1 CSVEDSQRYGYTF TGCAGCGTTGAAGATAGTCAGCGCTATGGCTACACCTTC
- TRBJ2-1 TRBD2 TRBV11-2 CASKVAGPLNEQFF TGTGCCAGCAAGGTAGCGGGACCACTCAATGAGCAGTTCTTC
many TRBJ1-1 - TRBV20-1 CSAAVITEAFF TGCAGTGCTGCGGTCATCACTGAAGCTTTCTTT
- TRBJ2-5 TRBD2 TRBV29-1 CRVEASGRVAQYF TGCCGCGTTGAGGCTAGCGGGAGGGTGGCCCAGTACTTC
many TRBJ2-5 - TRBV6-5 CASSYLFEETQYF TGTGCCAGCAGTTACCTTTTCGAAGAGACCCAGTACTTC